This note documents a single T cell receptor beta chain sequence. The antigen this receptor binds is unknown. No clone much larger than this one lies a single base away; base qualities are absent. The data originate from a study of beta chain features in type 1 diabetes (dated by TCRdb to the late 2010s). Turning to the overall study: No differences in mean age, gender distribution, total cell number or subset yield were found between patients and healthy donors. Whereas all 30 or so donors provided naive and central memory subsets, regulatory and stem cell-like memory subsets were isolated from just 8 patients and roughly eight healthy donors. The study compared the TCRB repertoires of sorted circulating CD4+ T cell subsets in recently diagnosed type 1 diabetes patients with those in matched healthy donors. Across all samples, some 100,000,000 sorted cells were examined, and cell number per subset correlated strongly with RNA yield.

From each donor, a single peripheral blood sample of approximately 110 mL on average was drawn into heparinised tubes. A BD FACSAria II was used to sort naive, central memory, regulatory and stem cell-like memory CD4+ T cells with a panel that included CD45RO, CCR7, CD25, CD127, CD95 and CD27. A purity above 95% was achieved for all sorted populations. PBMCs were isolated immediately by Lymphoprep density gradient centrifugation and stained directly without culture. To minimize batch effects, samples were stained and sorted in pairs, one healthy donor with one patient per experiment. From the cysteine up to the phenylalanine, the CDR3 has a length of 14 residues. CDR3 DNA is the only sequence kept; it has 42 bases, read in frame from the first base. Trimming takes 8 bases from V and 4 bases from J, and the germline ends sit 18 bases apart. In the germline V gene, CDR1 corresponds to MDHEN and CDR2 to SYDVKM.

Paper-wide results and their limitations: Because small numbers of individuals were included in the HLA sub-analyses, any influence of HLA type on TCRB rearrangement was left unresolved. Shorter templates might have been favored by PCR, but patient and control samples were amplified and corrected together, so both groups would have been affected equally by any skew. At VDJ recombination sites, patients with type 1 diabetes made fewer insertions and deleted more nucleotides, a pattern implying thymic rearrangement abnormalities. Type 1 diabetes patients showed a moderate but significant shortening of TCRB CDR3 length in all four CD4+ subsets. Naive, central memory and regulatory TCRB repertoires appeared more similar among patients than among healthy donors. Because cDNA was sequenced instead of genomic DNA, activated cells with high expression could be over-represented, although the groups did not differ in activation or CD3 levels.

The entire isolated RNA was reverse transcribed using the High Capacity cDNA Reverse Transcription Kit, and thus expressed TCRB transcripts were sequenced. Naive, central memory and regulatory T cell samples underwent deep immunoSEQ sequencing, averaging around 3.6 million total reads per sample. Sorted cells were lysed in RLT buffer, and RNA was extracted using DNase-treated RNeasy Micro or Mini kits according to cell number. Each cell subset was processed on its own to prevent cross-contamination, while patient and healthy donor samples were processed together. The immunoSEQ multiplex PCR was used to amplify TCRB sequences from cDNA, yielding 87-bp fragments that span the CDR3 region. Sequencing of the amplicons was performed on the Illumina HiSeq platform. Concerning the study's data processing: Synthetic template baselines were used to correct PCR bias computationally, reads within Hamming distance 2 were collapsed, and singletons that could not be merged were discarded. Reads were aligned against IMGT so that V, D and J genes, CDR3 length and insertions or deletions at six rearrangement sites could be assigned. Within each subset, clonotype counts were normalized to sorted cell number, and only after that were true diversity and Gini coefficients computed with the tcR R package. The overlap coefficient, calculated on TCRB nucleotide sequences, was used to quantify repertoire sharing. Out-of-frame TCRB sequences from naive cells were analyzed as a proxy for the pre-selection repertoire. TCRdb holds this immuneACCESS table with in-frame rearrangements only. Some clones are missing; in checked studies, unresolved V genes explain under half, and the rest has no known cause. V, J and clone size were drawn from that table, and D and trimming were deduced from the DNA. The sample table holds 150,000 to 200,000 clones, of which roughly 65% were seen once. The ten largest make up 0.08% to 0.1% of the sample.

This receptor was obtained from a man aged 30 to 39 with type 1 diabetes. The chain is made from TRBV28 and TRBJ2-7, with a tentative D call of TRBD1 or TRBD2, each matching 5 bases. The material sequenced was naive CD4+ T cells from blood. In the paper's terms, the cell subset or site label means: true naive CD4+ T cells. The CDR3 in this case is CASGPGAPGYEQYF. The DNA reads TGTGCCAGCGGTCCCGGGGCGCCCGGGTACGAGCAGTACTTC.